These T cell receptor beta chains were read from a single sample in a study of CD4 T cell repertoires in COVID-19. Sequencing used immunoSEQ multiplex PCR; TCRdb keeps in-frame clones, though not all of them. In the table there are more than 65,000 clones, about four fifths of which are singletons. The specimen was CD4+ T cells from peripheral blood, collected after recovery from COVID-19. These receptors came from a human donor who had COVID-19. Both conserved end residues are part of each CDR3.

V gene	J gene	CDR3 protein
TRBV6-1	TRBJ1-6	CASSEAKDRVKF
TRBV7-9	TRBJ1-6	CASSLDGTESPLHF
TRBV4-2	TRBJ2-3	CASSQTSSIVDTQYF
TRBV5-1	TRBJ2-2	CASSLGNTGELFF
TRBV4-1	TRBJ2-1	CASSQEERGASQFF
TRBV5-4	TRBJ1-1	CASSRDRYTEAFF
TRBV5-1	TRBJ2-5	CASRPGQQYRETQYF
TRBV15	TRBJ2-1	CATSRDISSYNEQFF
TRBV6-6	TRBJ1-4	CASSYVDSGRKLFF
TRBV6-5	TRBJ2-1	CASSYAGRANEQFF
TRBV7-7	TRBJ2-3	CASSWGGGQYF
TRBV29-1	TRBJ2-5	CSVLGQKETQYF
TRBV6-1	TRBJ2-5	CASSEAGGGAGETQYF
TRBV5-1	TRBJ1-4	CASRLGTVNEKLFF
TRBV2	TRBJ1-2	CASSEARVGFGCTF
TRBV12-3/TRBV12-4	TRBJ1-5	CASSSGDNQPQHF
TRBV7-2	TRBJ2-7	CASSRGKNYEQYF
TRBV18	TRBJ1-4	CASSSTGRTNEKLFF
TRBV7-2	TRBJ1-1	CASSLFQGGTEAFF
TRBV6-1	TRBJ2-1	CASSEVGLAQFF
TRBV5-5	TRBJ1-2	CASSSEGSGYTF
TRBV5-8	TRBJ2-5	CASSLRQTAQYF
TRBV27	TRBJ2-5	CASKGGGETQYF
TRBV5-1	TRBJ2-2	CASSPRSNSVSTGELFF
TRBV5-1	TRBJ2-3	CASSGGSTDTQYF
TRBV3-1/TRBV3-2	TRBJ2-2	CASSPGRGGELFF
TRBV19	TRBJ2-7	CASRGGLTYEQYF
TRBV25-1	TRBJ2-7	CASSELVETYEQYF
TRBV5-1	TRBJ2-3	CASSPERGGDTDTQYF
TRBV10-3	TRBJ1-2	CAISGRIPGYGYTF
TRBV7-8	TRBJ2-7	CASSLEARTYEQYF
TRBV20-1	TRBJ2-1	CSALTYNEQFF
TRBV19	TRBJ2-7	CASSIGPDRAPGEQYF
TRBV5-1	TRBJ1-1	CASSFVRLNTEAFF
TRBV10-3	TRBJ2-6	CAIRGQGDSGANVLTF
TRBV6-1	TRBJ1-1	CASSEARDRSEAFF
TRBV7-2	TRBJ1-1	CASSFSGLGGAFF
TRBV1	TRBJ1-5	CTSSQEEGTFSNQPQHF
TRBV28	TRBJ2-5	CASSLRSPSVETQYF
TRBV10-3	TRBJ2-2	CAISPTSTTGELFF
TRBV5-1	TRBJ1-2	CASSLDTSRGYTF
TRBV27	TRBJ1-2	CASSIPGQVYGYTF
TRBV3-1/TRBV3-2	TRBJ2-7	CASSLQPLSSYEQYF
TRBV5-4	TRBJ2-2	CASSSPGLAGSGELFF
TRBV15	TRBJ1-2	CATSRDGGSNYGYTF
TRBV24-1	TRBJ2-2	CATSDTGMNTGELFF
TRBV15	TRBJ2-1	CATSRDPLAGSEQFF
TRBV6-5	TRBJ2-5	CASSWLFEGQETQYF
TRBV28	TRBJ2-5	CASSPLAGQNQETQYF
TRBV7-9	TRBJ1-2	CASSLTEGRRYGYTF
TRBV6-5	TRBJ1-2	CASSPGPRGYGYTF
TRBV2	TRBJ2-7	CASSGAKGTYEQYF
TRBV5-4	TRBJ2-4	CASSGDNLNIQYF